This T cell receptor beta chain came from a study of CD8 T cells in Susac syndrome. Relapsing-remitting disease, either stable or active, was present in the treatment-naive patients who were the multiple sclerosis controls. RNA, at about 0.45 to 1 ug, was reverse transcribed with random hexamers. TCR beta CDR3 was amplified by immunoSEQ multiplex PCR. This amplification extended across 54 Vbeta and 13 Jbeta segments. TCRdb processed the immunoSEQ multiplex PCR reads anew with MiXCR; each CDR3 protein has one entry. The data show about 300,000 distinct CDR3 sequences, around nine tenths seen once. With V trimmed by 4 bases and J by 5 bases, 4 bases remained unmatched. Per the germline V gene, CDR1 is ENHRY and CDR2 is SYGVKD. There are 13 residues in the CDR3.

The specimen sequenced was CD8+ T cells from PBMCs. This TCR derives from a human donor with multiple sclerosis. The chain couples TRBV10-3 to TRBJ2-7, with 8 bases that match TRBD1. The CDR3 bases are TGTGCCATCAGTGTAGACAGGGGCCACGAGCAGTACTTC. This codes for CAISVDRGHEQYF.